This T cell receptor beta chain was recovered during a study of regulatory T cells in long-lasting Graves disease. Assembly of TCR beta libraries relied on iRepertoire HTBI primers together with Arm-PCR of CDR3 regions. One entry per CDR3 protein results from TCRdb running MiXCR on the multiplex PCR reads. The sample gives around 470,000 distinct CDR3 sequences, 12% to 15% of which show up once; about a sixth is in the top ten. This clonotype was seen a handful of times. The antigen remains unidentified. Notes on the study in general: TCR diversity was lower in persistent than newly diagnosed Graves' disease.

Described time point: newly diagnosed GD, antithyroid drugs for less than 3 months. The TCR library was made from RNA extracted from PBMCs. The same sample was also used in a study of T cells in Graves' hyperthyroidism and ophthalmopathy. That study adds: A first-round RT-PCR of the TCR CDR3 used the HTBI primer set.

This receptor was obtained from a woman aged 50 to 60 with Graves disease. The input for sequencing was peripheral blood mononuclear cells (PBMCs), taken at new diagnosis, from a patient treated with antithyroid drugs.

The CDR3 nucleotides are TGTGCCACCACGGGGGAGGGCTACGAGCAGTACTTC. It codes for CATTGEGYEQYF. The chain links TRBV6-1 to TRBJ2-7; TRBD2 agrees at 7 bases. This CDR3 comprises 12 residues. J was trimmed by 3 bases and V by 10 bases; bases with no gene match: 6. Per the germline V gene, CDR1 is MNHNS and CDR2 is SASEGT.